This entry describes one T cell receptor beta chain. Antigen unknown. This sample is part of a study of shared clonotypes between healthy human individuals. Study-wide results and limits: Generally, naive subsets (rather than memory subsets) showed larger estimated richness. The study's rarefaction showed incomplete sorted-subset sequencing despite large depth.

The authors loaded 150 to 250 ng DNA, roughly 27,000 T cell genomes, into sorted-subset replicate PCRs. Measured with immunoSEQ multiplex PCR; TCRdb has only the in-frame clones, and not every one. The table lists about 2.1 million clones, 93% of them singletons. Selected positively for CCR7 and CD45RO-negative, naive CD8 cells excluded terminally differentiated effector memory CD45RA+ cells. Germline V gives CDR1 MNHEY, CDR2 SMNVEV (reference sequence). The V segment lost 0 bases and the J segment 5 bases; nucleotides outside the gene matches: 3. The CDR3 has 14 residues. The specimen was naive CD8+ T cells from PBMCs. The sequence was collected from a young man in good health. Some clones in this sample may be carry-over from other donors' samples. The V call is TRBV27, the J call TRBJ2-7, with 8 bases that match TRBD1. CDR3 nucleotide sequence: TGTGCCAGCAGTTTATCCAGGGGGCGCAACGAGCAGTACTTC. Protein: CASSLSRGRNEQYF.